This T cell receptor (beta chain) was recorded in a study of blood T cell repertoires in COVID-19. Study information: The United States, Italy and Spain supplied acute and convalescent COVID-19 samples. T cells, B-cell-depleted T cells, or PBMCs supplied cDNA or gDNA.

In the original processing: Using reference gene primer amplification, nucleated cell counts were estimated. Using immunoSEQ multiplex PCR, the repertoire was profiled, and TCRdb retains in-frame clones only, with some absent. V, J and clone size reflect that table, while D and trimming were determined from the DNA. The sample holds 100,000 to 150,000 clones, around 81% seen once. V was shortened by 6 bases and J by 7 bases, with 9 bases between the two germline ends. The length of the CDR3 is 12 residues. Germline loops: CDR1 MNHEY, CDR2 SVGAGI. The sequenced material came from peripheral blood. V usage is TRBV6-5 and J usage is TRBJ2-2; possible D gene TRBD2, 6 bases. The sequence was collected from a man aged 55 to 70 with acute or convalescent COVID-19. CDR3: CASSVSGGELFF. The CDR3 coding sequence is TGTGCCAGCAGCGTTAGCGGCGGGGAGCTGTTTTTT.